Each of the 12 T cell receptor beta chains below was sequenced from the same sample in a study of PD-1 blockade in classical Hodgkin lymphoma. As for time point: cycle 4 day 1 (C4D1), after less than 7 weeks of nivolumab. Every single patient, without exception, relapsed after autologous stem cell transplantation, and brentuximab vedotin exposure varied. CD4+ T cells were purified from thawed PBMCs by negative selection. Measured with immunoSEQ multiplex PCR; TCRdb has only the in-frame clones, and not every one. Here the sample spans some 27,000 clones, 70% to 90% being singletons. The sequencing used CD4+ T cells from blood, collected before the fourth cycle of nivolumab. These receptor sequences come from a human donor with classical Hodgkin lymphoma.

The chain combines TRBV7-9 with TRBJ2-3; TRBD1 agrees at 9 bases. Germline values: CDR1 SEHNR, CDR2 FQNEAQ (reference sequence). The V segment lost 5 bases and the J segment 3 bases; nucleotides outside the gene matches: 3. This CDR3 has 14 residues. CDR3 region: CASSPGQGTDTQYF. The CDR3 DNA sequence: TGTGCCAGCAGCCCAGGACAGGGGACAGATACGCAGTATTTT.

This clone appeared once. The chain employs TRBV5-1 and TRBJ2-1; no reliable D call. Germline values: CDR1 SGHRS, CDR2 YFSETQ. The length of the CDR3 is 15 residues. V was cut by 0 bases and J by 0 bases, with 7 bases left in between. The CDR3, as DNA: TGCGCCAGCAGCTTGGACCCCGGCTCCTACAATGAGCAGTTCTTC. Protein sequence: CASSLDPGSYNEQFF.

The chain carries TRBV5-1 and TRBJ1-4; D uncertain. The germline CDR1 and CDR2 sequences are SGHRS and YFSETQ. The V gene lost 0 bases and the J gene lost 4 bases, with 10 bases spanning the gap. The CDR3 extends over 15 amino acids. The CDR3: CASSLAPGLNEKLFF. CDR3 bases: TGCGCCAGCAGCTTGGCCCCTGGTCTTAATGAAAAACTGTTTTTT.

This clone was detected only a few times. This chain joins TRBV9 and TRBJ1-6, with 8 bases that match TRBD1. Trimming at V came to 3 bases and at J to 15 bases, leaving 8 bases not matched to a gene. The CDR3 is 13 amino acids. The germline V gene has CDR1 SGDLS and CDR2 YYNGEE. CDR3 loop: CASSGTGTLHLHF. CDR3 bases: TGTGCCAGCAGCGGGACAGGGACTTTGCACCTCCACTTT.

The V and J genes are TRBV30 and TRBJ1-2; D is ambiguous. Germline V gene lookup returns CDR1 GTSNPN and CDR2 SVGIG (reference sequence). The V end lost 4 bases, the J end lost 4 bases, and 7 bases lay between the germline ends. The CDR3 is 11 residues long. CDR3 nucleotides: TGTGCCTGGAATCAAGCCTATGGCTACACCTTC. This gives the protein CAWNQAYGYTF.

V usage is TRBV7-3 and J usage is TRBJ1-2, with 12 nucleotides matching TRBD1. V was clipped by 1 base and J by 8 bases; unmatched bases: 5. The CDR3 sequence is 15 residues long. Germline values: CDR1 SGHTA, CDR2 FQGTGA. The CDR3 sequence: CASSLRGQGAEGYTF. The CDR3 DNA reads TGTGCCAGCAGCTTAAGGGGACAGGGGGCGGAGGGCTACACCTTC.

This sequence joins TRBV5-1 and TRBJ1-1, with a possible D match to TRBD1 (5 bases). V was shortened by 0 bases and J by 0 bases, with 9 bases between the two germline ends. The CDR3 consists of 15 residues. Germline CDR1 is SGHRS and CDR2 is YFSETQ. The DNA of the CDR3 is TGCGCCAGCAGCTTGGACGGGGGAATGAACACTGAAGCTTTCTTT. It specifies CASSLDGGMNTEAFF.

The chain has TRBV6-5 and TRBJ1-1, with D tentatively TRBD1 (6 bases). V dropped 6 bases and J dropped 6 bases, with 17 bases sitting between them. This CDR3 region has 14 residues. Per germline, CDR1 MNHEY and CDR2 SVGAGI. The CDR3 DNA is TGTGCCAGCAGCCCACAAAACAGGGCCCCTGAAGCTTTCTTT. The encoded protein is CASSPQNRAPEAFF.

The chain is built from TRBV11-3 and TRBJ2-1; the D is unclear. This CDR3 comprises 15 residues. Germline loops: CDR1 SGHNT, CDR2 YENEEA. The V end was cut by 4 bases, the J end by 5 bases, with 15 bases between. CDR3 sequence (DNA): TGTGCCAGCAGCTCCCGCAGGACGACCCACAATGAGCAGTTCTTC. Translation gives CASSSRRTTHNEQFF.

The rearrangement links TRBV6-6 to TRBJ2-7; TRBD1 aligns across 9 bases. V was pared by 7 bases and J by 2 bases, with 6 bases of the junction left unmatched. The CDR3 loop spans 14 amino acids. The germline V gene has CDR1 MNHNY and CDR2 SVGAGI (reference sequence). CDR3 nucleotides: TGTGCCAGCACCCCGGGACAGGGAACCTACGAGCAGTACTTC. Translated, it gives CASTPGQGTYEQYF.

This chain links TRBV6-6 with TRBJ1-1; D uncertain. The V and J ends lost 0 bases and 5 bases respectively, with 7 bases between them. Germline assignment: CDR1 MNHNY and CDR2 SVGAGI (reference sequence). CDR3 length: 13 residues. The CDR3 DNA follows: TGTGCCAGCAGTTACTCGGGATGGACTGAAGCTTTCTTT. It encodes CASSYSGWTEAFF.

This sequence joins TRBV18 and TRBJ1-5; 8 bases align to TRBD1. Germline CDR1 reads KGHSH; CDR2 reads LQKENI. The CDR3 is 15 amino acids. V lost 3 bases to trimming and J lost 6 bases; unmatched junction nucleotides: 7. In DNA, the CDR3 is TGTGCCAGCTCACCTTCCGGGACAGGTATTCAGCCCCAGCATTTT. It translates to CASSPSGTGIQPQHF.